These T cell receptor beta chains were read from a single sample in a study of blood T cells in healthy people across ages. TCRdb ran MiXCR on the 5' RACE reads and lists one entry per CDR3 protein. The table has 450,000 to 600,000 distinct CDR3 sequences, 25% to 35% seen once; the top ten hold over 3.5%. These data were likewise used in another study, on T cells of mothers and their children.

Sequenced sample: blood. The receptors originated from a boy younger than 10 in good health. CDR3s include the opening cysteine and the closing phenylalanine or tryptophan. D genes are given only for firm matches. Clone size, where shown, is once, few, many, or a class for clones that have expanded.

V	size	J	length	D	CDR3	DNA
TRBV5-6	.	TRBJ2-4	16	.	CASSWVEGRTKNIQYF	TGTGCCAGCAGCTGGGTGGAGGGGAGGACCAAAAACATTCAGTACTTC
TRBV7-9	.	TRBJ2-7	12	.	CASSPGIYEQYF	TGTGCCAGCTCCCCAGGTATCTACGAGCAGTACTTC
TRBV4-1	.	TRBJ2-1	16	.	CASGSLYQSSYNEQFF	TGCGCCAGCGGCTCCCTATACCAGAGCTCCTACAATGAGCAGTTCTTC
TRBV20-1	.	TRBJ2-5	11	.	CSARKEETQYF	TGCAGTGCTAGGAAAGAAGAGACCCAGTACTTC
TRBV20-1	few	TRBJ1-4	14	TRBD1	CSAKHQGDNEKLFF	TGCAGTGCTAAGCACCAGGGGGATAATGAAAAACTGTTTTTT
TRBV28	.	TRBJ2-2	15	.	CASSLSSVGTGELFF	TGTGCCAGCAGTTTAAGTTCTGTCGGAACCGGGGAGCTGTTTTTT
TRBV13	.	TRBJ2-3	14	.	CASSFRTATDTQYF	TGTGCCAGCAGCTTTCGGACGGCCACAGATACGCAGTATTTT
TRBV29-1	.	TRBJ1-2	13	TRBD1	CSTGTGDNYGYTF	TGCAGCACAGGGACAGGGGATAACTATGGCTACACCTTC
TRBV5-1	.	TRBJ1-2	16	.	CTSSSLGLLGDYGYTF	TGCACCAGCAGCTCCCTAGGGCTTCTCGGGGATTATGGCTACACCTTC
TRBV9	.	TRBJ2-1	17	.	CASSVKRETGVGNEQFF	TGTGCCAGCAGCGTAAAGAGAGAGACCGGAGTGGGCAATGAGCAGTTCTTC
TRBV29-1	.	TRBJ2-5	20	.	CSVEGELARPKAPGEVTQYF	TGCAGCGTTGAAGGTGAACTAGCCCGGCCAAAGGCACCCGGCGAAGTGACCCAGTACTTC
TRBV7-2	few	TRBJ1-6	16	.	CASSLGPRDYNSPLHF	TGTGCCAGCAGCTTAGGCCCTAGGGATTATAATTCACCCCTCCACTTT
TRBV9	few	TRBJ1-1	12	.	CASSVDGAEAFF	TGTGCCAGCAGCGTAGATGGGGCTGAAGCTTTCTTT
TRBV6-5	few	TRBJ2-4	14	.	CASSYRMGKNIQYF	TGTGCCAGCAGTTACAGGATGGGCAAAAACATTCAGTACTTC
TRBV10-3	.	TRBJ2-2	13	.	CAINPMGEGELFF	TGTGCCATCAACCCGATGGGGGAAGGGGAGCTGTTTTTT
TRBV9	.	TRBJ2-2	18	TRBD2	CASSVGPSGGLNTGELFF	TGTGCCAGTAGCGTAGGTCCATCGGGGGGGCTGAACACCGGGGAGCTGTTTTTT
TRBV4-3	few	TRBJ2-7	15	.	CASSQGLDSSYEQYF	TGCGCCAGCAGCCAAGGCCTGGACAGCTCCTACGAGCAGTACTTC